Below are 21 T cell receptor beta chains sequenced from a single sample in a study of control samples from healthy donors and cancer patients. The method was immunoSEQ multiplex PCR; TCRdb's version includes in-frame clones alone and lacks a portion of them. This sample has about 160,000 clones, with roughly 92% found just once. The sequenced sample consisted of blood. All receptors come from a woman aged 25 to 39 in good health.

This clone was seen just once. The chain employs TRBV28 and TRBJ1-1; a possible D gene is TRBD1 (6 bases). Per the germline V gene, CDR1 is MDHEN and CDR2 is SYDVKM. V shed 2 bases and J shed 5 bases, with 12 bases lying between them. The CDR3 runs to 14 residues. For the CDR3, the DNA is TGTGCCAGCAGTTTACCCCTGGGGGCGACTGAAGCTTTCTTT. The encoded protein is CASSLPLGATEAFF.

This clone was observed a single time. This specimen includes other DNA sequences encoding the same CDR3. The chain links TRBV7-9 to TRBJ1-3; possibly TRBD1 for D (6 bases). V dropped 5 bases and J dropped 4 bases, with 12 bases sitting between them. The CDR3 is made up of 14 amino acids. Germline values: CDR1 SEHNR, CDR2 FQNEAQ (reference sequence). CDR3 bases: TGTGCCAGCAGCCTACAGGGATCGGGAAACACCATATATTTT. It specifies CASSLQGSGNTIYF.

This chain links TRBV27 with TRBJ2-7; D is possibly TRBD1 (5 bases). This CDR3 has 13 amino acids. The V gene's germline CDR1 is MNHEY and CDR2 SMNVEV (reference sequence). V was cut by 3 bases and J by 5 bases, with 11 bases left in between. CDR3 protein: CASSFAGYHEQYF. The CDR3 DNA is TGTGCCAGCAGTTTTGCAGGGTACCACGAGCAGTACTTC.

The chain joins TRBV6-5 to TRBJ1-3; D unclear. Germline V gives CDR1 MNHEY, CDR2 SVGAGI. This CDR3 has 13 amino acids. V was shortened by 6 bases and J by 0 bases, with 6 bases between the two germline ends. For the CDR3, the DNA is TGTGCCAGCAGCCCAGACTCTGGAAACACCATATATTTT. Translated: CASSPDSGNTIYF.

V is TRBV20-1 and J is TRBJ2-3; 8 nucleotides line up with TRBD1. Germline V gene data show CDR1 as DFQATT and CDR2 as SNEGSKA (reference sequence). The V gene end was trimmed by 3 bases and the J gene end by 4 bases; junction bases not matched to a gene: 3. This CDR3 is 13 amino acids long. CDR3 DNA sequence: TGCAGTGCTAGTGAACAGGGGGCAGATACGCAGTATTTT. Residues: CSASEQGADTQYF.

This chain links TRBV28 with TRBJ1-2, with 9 bases aligning to TRBD1. Per germline, CDR1 MDHEN and CDR2 SYDVKM. Trimming took 7 bases from V and 8 from J; bases not matched to a gene: 20. The CDR3 length is 17 residues. CDR3 coding DNA: TGTGCCAGCATCTCAACCGGGACAGGGAATTTTTGGGGGGGCTACACCTTC. It specifies CASISTGTGNFWGGYTF.

V gene TRBV27 combines with J gene TRBJ1-5; D unresolved. Germline-derived CDR1 and CDR2 are MNHEY and SMNVEV (reference sequence). Trimming shortened V by 3 bases and J by 4 bases, and 4 bases separated the two germline ends. This CDR3 region has 12 residues. As DNA, the CDR3 is TGTGCCAGCAGTTTCGGGAATCAGCCCCAGCATTTT. Protein sequence: CASSFGNQPQHF.

The V call is TRBV4-1, the J call TRBJ2-3; 7 nucleotides match TRBD1. In germline, CDR1 is MGHRA, CDR2 YSYEKL. The V segment lost 5 bases and the J segment 2 bases; nucleotides outside the gene matches: 7. The CDR3 is 15 amino acids. The CDR3 is CASSSEGQNTDTQYF. The CDR3 DNA reads as TGCGCCAGCAGCTCAGAGGGACAGAACACAGATACGCAGTATTTT.

The chain uses TRBV7-3 and TRBJ1-1; D unclear. The CDR3 runs to 14 residues. The germline V and J ends were trimmed by 4 bases and 4 bases, with 13 bases remaining between them. Germline V gene sequence: CDR1 SGHTA, CDR2 FQGTGA. The CDR3 here is CASSSEARGTEAFF. The CDR3 nucleotides read TGTGCCAGCAGCTCGGAGGCCAGAGGCACTGAAGCTTTCTTT.

The V call is TRBV29-1, the J call TRBJ2-1; tentatively, D is TRBD2 (6 bases). Per germline, CDR1 SQVTM and CDR2 ANQGSEA. This CDR3 is built from 19 residues. V was clipped by 0 bases and J by 0 bases, with 21 bases between them. The CDR3 DNA sequence: TGCAGCGTTGAAGATCTTGAACTAGCACGGGTAGGCTCCTACAATGAGCAGTTCTTC. This encodes CSVEDLELARVGSYNEQFF.

In this sample, this clone turned up once. The rearrangement joins TRBV19 to TRBJ2-7, with TRBD2 as a possible D gene (6 bases). The CDR3 sequence is 13 residues long. Trimming took off 3 bases at V and 6 bases at J, with 12 bases between the two ends. Germline loops: CDR1 LNHDA, CDR2 SQIVND (reference sequence). This chain's CDR3 is CASSITTSGEQYF. The CDR3 nucleotides are TGTGCCAGTAGTATTACGACTAGTGGCGAGCAGTACTTC. Supplemented by reference TRBV19 and TRBJ2-7, the full variable domain reads DGGITQSPKYLFRKEGQNVTLSCEQNLNHDAMYWYRQDPGQGLRLIYYSQIVNDFQKGDIAEGYSVSREKKESFPLTVTSAQKNPTAFYLCASSITTSGEQYFGPGTRLTVT.

The chain is built from TRBV15 and TRBJ2-2, with D possibly being TRBD1 or TRBD2 (6 bases each). The CDR3 is 16 residues long. Trimming left V 3 bases short and J 6 bases short, with 17 bases between. Germline V CDR1 and CDR2: LNHNV, YYDKDF (reference sequence). The CDR3: CATSSTGASLPGELFF. In nucleotides, the CDR3 is TGTGCCACCAGCAGCACGGGGGCAAGTCTTCCCGGGGAGCTGTTTTTT.

The CDR3 DNA follows: TGTGCCAGCTCACCACTACGACTAGCGGGAATTGAGCAGTTCTTC. Translated, it gives CASSPLRLAGIEQFF. J is TRBJ2-1 and V is TRBV18; 11 nucleotides agree with TRBD2. CDR1 and CDR2 (germline): KGHSH, LQKENI. The CDR3 totals 15 residues. V trimming: 1 base; J trimming: 9 bases; junction bases outside the gene matches: 5.

The chain has TRBV7-9 and TRBJ2-4; D is undetermined. This CDR3 is built from 15 residues. Trimming pared 3 bases from V and 0 bases from J, leaving 9 bases between. CDR1 is SEHNR, CDR2 FQNEAQ, per germline (reference sequence). CDR3 coding DNA: TGTGCCAGCAGCTTCGCTGGGCTAGCCAAAAACATTCAGTACTTC. Residues: CASSFAGLAKNIQYF.

V gene TRBV5-1 combines with J gene TRBJ2-3; 12 positions match TRBD2. Germline lookup yields CDR1 SGHRS and CDR2 YFSETQ. The CDR3 runs to 18 residues. With V trimmed by 4 bases and J by 3 bases, 12 bases remained unmatched. In DNA form, the CDR3 reads TGCGCCAGCAGCCCGGTGGGCCTAGCGGGAGGGCCAACAGATACGCAGTATTTT. This encodes CASSPVGLAGGPTDTQYF.

The chain combines TRBV7-9 with TRBJ1-5, with TRBD1 matching 8 bases. Germline trimming cut 4 bases from V and 0 bases from J; bases unmatched to any gene: 2. The CDR3 loop spans 15 amino acids. The germline V gene has CDR1 SEHNR and CDR2 FQNEAQ (reference sequence). As DNA, the CDR3 is TGTGCCAGCAGCTCTGACAGGGGTAGCAATCAGCCCCAGCATTTT. Protein product: CASSSDRGSNQPQHF.

The rearrangement links TRBV9 to TRBJ1-2, with 7 bases aligning to TRBD1. Trimming took 2 bases from V and 6 from J; bases not matched to a gene: 7. This CDR3 spans 14 amino acids. In germline, CDR1 is SGDLS, CDR2 YYNGEE. CDR3 bases: TGTGCCAGCAGCGTTACGACAGGGATGGATGGCTACACCTTC. This gives the protein CASSVTTGMDGYTF.

The chain is built from TRBV19 and TRBJ1-5; D call uncertain. The CDR3 contains 15 residues. Germline V gene sequence: CDR1 LNHDA, CDR2 SQIVND (reference sequence). V was shortened by 4 bases and J by 6 bases, with 16 bases between the two germline ends. The CDR3 sequence: CASSSLGRTGQPQHF. The CDR3, as DNA: TGTGCCAGTAGTAGCCTCGGGAGAACTGGTCAGCCCCAGCATTTT.

The chain joins TRBV5-1 to TRBJ2-3; TRBD2 agrees at 7 bases. Trimming at V came to 4 bases and at J to 3 bases, leaving 8 bases not matched to a gene. Germline V gene lookup returns CDR1 SGHRS and CDR2 YFSETQ. This CDR3 is built from 15 residues. CDR3 loop: CASSPRGSGTDTQYF. The CDR3 nucleotides read TGCGCCAGCAGCCCACGGGGTAGCGGGACAGATACGCAGTATTTT.

This chain uses TRBV27 with TRBJ2-6, with 8 positions matching TRBD1. V trimming: 5 bases; J trimming: 0 bases; junction bases outside the gene matches: 6. This CDR3 is built from 17 residues. Germline CDR1 reads MNHEY; CDR2 reads SMNVEV (reference sequence). This CDR3 is CASSVQGELSGANVLTF. The CDR3 DNA reads as TGTGCCAGCAGTGTACAGGGGGAGCTCTCTGGGGCCAACGTCCTGACTTTC. The full variable domain, its missing parts supplied by reference TRBV27 and TRBJ2-6, is EAQVTQNPRYLITVTGKKLTVTCSQNMNHEYMSWYRQDPGLGLRQIYYSMNVEVTDKGDVPEGYKVSRKEKRNFPLILESPSPNQTSLYFCASSVQGELSGANVLTFGAGSRLTVL.

This clone was counted between two and nine times. The chain links TRBV19 to TRBJ1-5; D gene ambiguous. V was cut by 6 bases and J by 0 bases, with 12 bases left in between. CDR1 is LNHDA and CDR2 is SQIVND in the germline V gene (reference sequence). The CDR3 is 15 amino acids. CDR3 amino acids: CASRPTVYSNQPQHF. CDR3 nucleotide sequence: TGTGCCAGTAGACCGACGGTCTATAGCAATCAGCCCCAGCATTTT.